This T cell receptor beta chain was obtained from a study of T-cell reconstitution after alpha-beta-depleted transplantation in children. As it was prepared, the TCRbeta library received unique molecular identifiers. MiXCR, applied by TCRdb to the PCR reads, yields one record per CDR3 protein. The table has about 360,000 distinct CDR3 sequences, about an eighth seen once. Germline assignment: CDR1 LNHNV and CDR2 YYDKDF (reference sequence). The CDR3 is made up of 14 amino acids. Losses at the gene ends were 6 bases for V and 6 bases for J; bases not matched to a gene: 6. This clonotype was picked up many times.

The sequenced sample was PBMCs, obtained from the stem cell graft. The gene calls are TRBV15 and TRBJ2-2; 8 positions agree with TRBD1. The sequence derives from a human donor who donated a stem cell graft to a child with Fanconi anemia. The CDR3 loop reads CATRGTGGSGELFF. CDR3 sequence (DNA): TGTGCCACCAGAGGGACAGGAGGGTCCGGGGAGCTGTTTTTT.